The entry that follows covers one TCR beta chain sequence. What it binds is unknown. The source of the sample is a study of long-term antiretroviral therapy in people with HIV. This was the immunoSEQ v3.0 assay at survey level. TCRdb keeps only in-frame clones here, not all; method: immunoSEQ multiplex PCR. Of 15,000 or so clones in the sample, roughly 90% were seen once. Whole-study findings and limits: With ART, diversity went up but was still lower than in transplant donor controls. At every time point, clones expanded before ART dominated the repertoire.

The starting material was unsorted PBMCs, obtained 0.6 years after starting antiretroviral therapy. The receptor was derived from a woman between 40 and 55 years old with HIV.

The CDR3 sequence: CASSQVALSGELFF. CDR3 DNA sequence: TGCGCCAGCAGCCAAGTAGCCCTGAGCGGGGAGCTGTTTTTT. The chain has TRBV4-3 and TRBJ2-2, with unresolved D. V shed 1 base and J shed 7 bases, with 10 bases lying between them. CDR1 LGHNA and CDR2 YSLEER come from the germline V gene. There are 14 residues in the CDR3.